This record covers a single TCR beta chain. The CDR3 contains 15 residues. Germline CDR1 and CDR2: SGHTA and FQGTGA. Trimming took 5 bases from V and 0 from J; bases not matched to a gene: 5. This sample was taken from a study of cytomegalovirus exposure and HLA in healthy donors. PCR was performed using 60 Vbeta and 13 Jbeta primers. The assay was immunoSEQ multiplex PCR, and TCRdb's table has in-frame clones only and misses some. The sample yields roughly 100,000 clones, about four fifths seen once. The material sequenced was PBMCs. The receptor was derived from a woman aged 35 to 49 in good health and CMV-seronegative. V usage is TRBV7-3 and J usage is TRBJ2-7, with 9 bases aligning to TRBD2. The CDR3 loop reads CASSISGGSSYEQYF. DNA of the CDR3: TGTGCCAGCAGCATAAGCGGGGGGAGCTCCTACGAGCAGTACTTC.